This T cell receptor beta chain was sequenced for a study of blood T cell repertoires in COVID-19. For the study at large: Whether acute or convalescent, the COVID-19 samples came from the United States, Italy and Spain. T cells, B-cell-depleted T cells, or PBMCs provided the cDNA or gDNA that served as material.

The Seattle site enrolled patients during active infection and followed them longitudinally. Per the study methods: By means of reference gene primer amplification, nucleated cell counts were estimated. The method was immunoSEQ multiplex PCR; TCRdb's version includes in-frame clones alone and lacks a portion of them. V, J and clone size reflect that table, while D and trimming were determined from the DNA. In the table there are 200,000 to 250,000 clones, 82% of which are singletons. Germline lookup yields CDR1 MNHEY and CDR2 SVGEGT. V was shortened by 6 bases and J by 4 bases, with 19 bases between the two germline ends. This CDR3 comprises 16 residues. Of note for this clone: Other DNA sequences from this sample encode an identical CDR3 as well.

The origin of this receptor is a woman aged 70-85 years with COVID-19, enrolled during active disease. The J gene is TRBJ2-1, the V gene TRBV6-2 or TRBV6-3, with D maybe TRBD2 (6 bases). Sample: peripheral blood. CDR3 sequence: CASSHRGSGYYNEQFF. CDR3 in DNA: TGTGCCAGCAGCCATCGGGGGAGCGGCTATTACAATGAGCAGTTCTTC.